These 24 T cell receptor beta chains were sequenced from one sample in a study of shared clonotypes between healthy human individuals. TCRdb's table, derived via immunoSEQ multiplex PCR, lists solely in-frame clones and lacks some. The table lists some 1.5 million clones, approximately 96% of them singletons, with approximately 1.1% in the top ten. Material for sequencing was naive CD4+ T cells sorted from blood. Subset here: CD45RA+ positively selected. Source of these receptors: a man aged 30-40 years in good health.

The V call is TRBV9, the J call TRBJ2-3, with TRBD2 identical over 11 bases. Per germline, CDR1 SGDLS and CDR2 YYNGEE. The CDR3 is made up of 18 amino acids. Trimming took 0 bases from V and 3 from J; bases not matched to a gene: 9. The CDR3 DNA sequence: TGTGCCAGCAGCGTAGCCGACATTGTAGCGGGAGGGACAGATACGCAGTATTTT. The encoded protein is CASSVADIVAGGTDTQYF.

The V and J genes are TRBV28 and TRBJ2-5; D unresolved. The V gene's germline CDR1 is MDHEN and CDR2 SYDVKM. Trimming pared 8 bases from V and 3 bases from J, leaving 19 bases between. The CDR3 loop spans 15 amino acids. The CDR3 here is CASSVLTSREETQYF. Here the CDR3 DNA reads TGTGCCAGCTCAGTATTAACCTCGCGCGAAGAGACCCAGTACTTC.

This rearrangement joins TRBV9 to TRBJ2-7; 8 nucleotides match TRBD2. There are 14 residues in the CDR3. V was clipped by 2 bases and J by 5 bases; unmatched bases: 6. The germline CDR1 and CDR2 sequences are SGDLS and YYNGEE. DNA of the CDR3: TGTGCCAGCAGCGTTGGCGGGAGGTTAGACGAGCAGTACTTC. The encoded protein is CASSVGGRLDEQYF.

This chain links TRBV5-4 with TRBJ2-6, with D possibly called TRBD1 or TRBD2 (5 bases each). This CDR3 comprises 16 residues. Germline CDR1 reads SGHNT; CDR2 reads YYREEE (reference sequence). V gave up 3 bases and J gave up 0 bases, with 10 bases separating them. DNA for the CDR3: TGTGCCAGCAGCTCGGGACGAGACTCTGGGGCCAACGTCCTGACTTTC. Protein product: CASSSGRDSGANVLTF.

This chain uses TRBV9 with TRBJ2-1; perhaps TRBD2 as D (6 bases). The CDR3 runs 14 residues. V dropped 0 bases and J dropped 5 bases, with 9 bases sitting between them. Per germline, CDR1 SGDLS and CDR2 YYNGEE. The CDR3 DNA reads as TGTGCCAGCAGCGTAGGAACTAGCAACAATGAGCAGTTCTTC. Residues: CASSVGTSNNEQFF.

The rearrangement links TRBV9 to TRBJ2-6; tentatively, D is TRBD1 or TRBD2 (6 bases each). Trimming left V 4 bases short and J 1 base short, with 12 bases between. This CDR3 has 16 amino acids. Looked up from germline, CDR1 is SGDLS and CDR2 is YYNGEE. The CDR3 bases are TGTGCCAGCAGCACCAGGGGACTGTCTGGGGCCAACGTCCTGACTTTC. Translation gives CASSTRGLSGANVLTF.

DNA for the CDR3: TGTGCCAGCAGCGGAATACAGGGGGCGCCGAACGAGCAGTACTTC. Protein product: CASSGIQGAPNEQYF. This chain links TRBV6-1 with TRBJ2-7; 9 positions agree with TRBD1. Germline-derived CDR1 and CDR2 are MNHNS and SASEGT. V lost 6 bases, J lost 5 bases, and 11 bases stayed unmatched. The CDR3 runs 15 residues.

Notes on this clone: Other nucleotide sequences in the sample specify the same CDR3. The chain links TRBV5-1 to TRBJ2-5; the D gene is possibly TRBD1 (7 bases). Germline CDR1 reads SGHRS; CDR2 reads YFSETQ. CDR3 length: 14 amino acids. V gave up 0 bases and J gave up 4 bases, with 10 bases separating them. CDR3 in DNA: TGCGCCAGCAGCTTGGTCCAGGGGGGAGAGACCCAGTACTTC. It yields the protein CASSLVQGGETQYF.

V and J are TRBV5-5 and TRBJ2-3, with 7 bases that match TRBD2. The CDR3 is 17 amino acids. J lost 2 bases, V lost 3 bases, and 12 bases had no gene match. Germline CDR1 SGHKS, CDR2 YYEKEE (reference sequence). The DNA of the CDR3 is TGTGCCAGCAGCTGGGATCCGGGACTACGAAACACAGATACGCAGTATTTT. Protein sequence: CASSWDPGLRNTDTQYF.

CDR3: CASSFPHLTQGGGYTF. The CDR3 bases are TGTGCCAGCAGCTTCCCACACCTCACCCAGGGGGGTGGCTACACCTTC. This rearrangement joins TRBV5-6 to TRBJ1-2; 7 bases are shared with TRBD1. CDR3 size: 16 residues. The J segment lost 7 bases and the V segment lost 2 bases, leaving 14 bases of the junction unmatched. Germline CDR1 reads SGHDT; CDR2 reads YYEEEE.

This chain uses TRBV18 with TRBJ2-3, with D uncertain. This CDR3 has 13 residues. Trimming took off 6 bases at V and 1 base at J, with 8 bases between the two ends. Germline values: CDR1 KGHSH, CDR2 LQKENI. The CDR3 loop is CASSQAGTDTQYF. The CDR3 coding sequence is TGTGCCAGCTCGCAGGCTGGCACAGATACGCAGTATTTT.

The V gene is TRBV28, the J gene TRBJ1-2; D ambiguous. CDR3 length: 11 residues. CDR1 and CDR2 from the germline V gene are MDHEN and SYDVKM. Trimming stripped 0 bases from V and 6 bases from J, with 2 bases between. The CDR3 sequence is CASSLWDGYTF. DNA for the CDR3: TGTGCCAGCAGTTTATGGGATGGCTACACCTTC.

The J gene is TRBJ2-7, the V gene TRBV10-1, with D tentatively TRBD1 or TRBD2 (6 bases each). Germline CDR1 reads WNHNN; CDR2 reads SYGVQD (reference sequence). The CDR3 runs 15 residues. V shed 8 bases and J shed 2 bases, with 19 bases lying between them. The CDR3 DNA sequence: TGCGCCAGCCCCGACAGGCTAGCGCGTACCTACGAGCAGTACTTC. This translates into CASPDRLARTYEQYF.

The V call is TRBV28, the J call TRBJ2-7; 9 positions agree with TRBD2. The CDR3 spans 13 residues. CDR1 and CDR2 from the germline V gene are MDHEN and SYDVKM. J lost 9 bases, V lost 5 bases, and 8 bases had no gene match. DNA for the CDR3: TGTGCCAGCAGTCCCCTAGCGGGACGGCCGCAGTACTTC. This codes for CASSPLAGRPQYF.

V gene TRBV19 combines with J gene TRBJ2-3; 7 bases fit TRBD2. This CDR3 spans 15 amino acids. Germline V gene data show CDR1 as LNHDA and CDR2 as SQIVND (reference sequence). V was pared by 3 bases and J by 0 bases, with 3 bases of the junction left unmatched. CDR3 amino acids: CASSIIAGSTDTQYF. The CDR3 region has the DNA TGTGCCAGTAGTATCATAGCGGGCAGCACAGATACGCAGTATTTT.

This clone turned up a few times. The genes are TRBV18 and TRBJ2-3; D may be TRBD2 (7 bases). The CDR3 has 16 amino acids. V was cut by 6 bases and J by 2 bases, with 18 bases left in between. The germline V gene encodes CDR1 KGHSH and CDR2 LQKENI. The CDR3 DNA reads TGTGCCAGCTCTCCTTTGATGCGGGGGCACACAGATACGCAGTATTTT. It translates to CASSPLMRGHTDTQYF.

The chain links TRBV5-1 to TRBJ2-7; 11 nucleotides agree with TRBD2. CDR1 is SGHRS and CDR2 is YFSETQ in the germline V gene. This CDR3 is built from 15 residues. V trimming: 5 bases; J trimming: 4 bases; junction bases outside the gene matches: 8. CDR3 sequence: CASRQVGTSGYEQYF. DNA of the CDR3: TGCGCCAGCAGACAAGTCGGGACTAGCGGTTACGAGCAGTACTTC.

The CDR3 spells CASRVSGTSGRGEQFF. For the CDR3, the DNA is TGTGCCAGCAGGGTCTCCGGGACTAGCGGGAGGGGCGAGCAGTTCTTC. This chain uses TRBV2 with TRBJ2-1; TRBD2 matches 16 bases. J lost 10 bases, V lost 6 bases, and 9 bases had no gene match. Germline values: CDR1 SNHLY, CDR2 FYNNEI. The CDR3 sequence is 16 residues long.

The chain has TRBV19 and TRBJ1-3, with a tentative D call TRBD1 (6 bases). With 9 bases removed from V and 3 bases from J, the gap between germline ends came to 15 bases. Germline CDR1 LNHDA, CDR2 SQIVND (reference sequence). The CDR3 is 14 amino acids. The CDR3 DNA is TGTGCCAGCGGACCGGGGGCGCTTGGAAACACCATATATTTT. It is translated as CASGPGALGNTIYF.

This rearrangement joins TRBV15 to TRBJ2-5; D gene unclear. CDR1 is LNHNV, CDR2 YYDKDF, per germline (reference sequence). This CDR3 region has 12 residues. Trimming removed 1 base at V and 2 bases at J, with 2 bases between. In DNA, the CDR3 is TGTGCCACCAGCAGAGGTCAAGAGACCCAGTACTTC. Translation gives CATSRGQETQYF.

This sequence joins TRBV5-1 and TRBJ2-2; maybe TRBD1 (6 bases). The V and J ends lost 3 bases and 6 bases respectively, with 15 bases between them. Germline CDR1 and CDR2: SGHRS and YFSETQ. The CDR3 runs 15 residues. CDR3 nucleotides: TGCGCCAGCAGCTCTGGTGCAGGGGCGGCCGGGGAGCTGTTTTTT. It encodes CASSSGAGAAGELFF. Complete variable domain (other parts from reference TRBV5-1 and TRBJ2-2): KAGVTQTPRYLIKTRGQQVTLSCSPISGHRSVSWYQQTPGQGLQFLFEYFSETQRNKGNFPGRFSGRQFSNSRSEMNVSTLELGDSALYLCASSSGAGAAGELFFGEGSRLTVL.

For this clone: The sample holds other DNA sequences that translate to the same CDR3. The CDR3 loop reads CASSVGQGFEKLFF. The CDR3 nucleotides are TGTGCCAGCAGCGTGGGACAGGGATTTGAAAAACTGTTTTTT. V usage is TRBV9 and J usage is TRBJ1-4; TRBD1 aligns across 9 bases. V shed 2 bases and J 7 bases; nucleotides not matched to a gene: 3. The CDR3 is 14 residues long. Germline assignment: CDR1 SGDLS and CDR2 YYNGEE.

The rearrangement joins TRBV27 to TRBJ2-7; 8 bases fit TRBD1. The CDR3 sequence is 14 residues long. Germline V gives CDR1 MNHEY, CDR2 SMNVEV (reference sequence). Losses at the gene ends were 3 bases for V and 3 bases for J; bases not matched to a gene: 4. CDR3 sequence: CASSFDRGYYEQYF. CDR3 DNA sequence: TGTGCCAGCAGTTTCGACAGGGGTTACTACGAGCAGTACTTC.

The rearrangement links TRBV11-2 to TRBJ2-7; D unclear. V gave up 4 bases and J gave up 2 bases, with 6 bases separating them. The CDR3 runs to 12 residues. CDR1 is SGHAT and CDR2 is FQNNGV in the germline V gene. The CDR3, as DNA: TGTGCCAGCAGCTCCTGGACCTACGAGCAGTACTTC. Translation: CASSSWTYEQYF.